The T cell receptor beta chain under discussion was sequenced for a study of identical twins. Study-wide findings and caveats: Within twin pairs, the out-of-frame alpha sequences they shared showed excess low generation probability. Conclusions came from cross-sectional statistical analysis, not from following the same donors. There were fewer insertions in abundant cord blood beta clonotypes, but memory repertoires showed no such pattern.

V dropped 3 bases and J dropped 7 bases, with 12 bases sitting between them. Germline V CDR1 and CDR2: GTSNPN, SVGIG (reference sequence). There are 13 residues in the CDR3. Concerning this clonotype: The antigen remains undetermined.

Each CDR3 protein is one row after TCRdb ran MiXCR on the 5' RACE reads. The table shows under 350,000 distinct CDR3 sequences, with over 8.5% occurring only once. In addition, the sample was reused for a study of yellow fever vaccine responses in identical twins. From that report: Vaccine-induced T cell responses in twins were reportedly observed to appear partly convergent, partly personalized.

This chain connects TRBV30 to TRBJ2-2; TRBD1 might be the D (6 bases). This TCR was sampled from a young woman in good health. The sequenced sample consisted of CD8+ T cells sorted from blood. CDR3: CAWRAQGSGELFF. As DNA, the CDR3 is TGTGCCTGGAGAGCCCAGGGGAGCGGGGAGCTGTTTTTT.